The rows below give T cell receptor beta chains drawn from one sample of a study of cytomegalovirus exposure and HLA in healthy donors. TCRdb's copy holds only in-frame clones and misses some; the assay was immunoSEQ multiplex PCR. The sample lists a few hundred thousand clones, roughly 88% occurring once. The specimen was PBMCs. Receptor source: a woman between 18 and 30 years old in good health and CMV-seronegative. The CDR3 runs from the conserved cysteine through the conserved F or W. The D gene is left open where the match is weak. Size tells how often a clone was seen (once, few, many) or the class of an expanded clone, and some rows leave it out.

>TRBJ2-3|TRBD1|TRBV7-3|NA
TGTGCCAGCAGCCTCCCAGGGACAGGGACAGATACGCAGTATTTT
CASSLPGTGTDTQYF
>TRBJ1-3|NA|TRBV10-3|NA
TGTGCCATCAGCTCATCAGGGGCAACCTCTGGAAACACCATATATTTT
CAISSSGATSGNTIYF
>TRBJ1-1|NA|TRBV28|NA
TGTGCCAGCAGCTCCGCCAGGGGATCTTGCTTCTTT
CASSSARGSCFF
>TRBJ2-1|TRBD2|TRBV4-1|once
TGCGCCAGCAGACCTAGCGGCAAGAGCTCCTACAATGAGCAGTTCTTC
CASRPSGKSSYNEQFF
>TRBJ2-7|NA|TRBV6-1|NA
TGTGCCACCGATAGACTACCTCAGGACTACGAGCAGTACTTC
CATDRLPQDYEQYF
>TRBJ1-5|TRBD1|TRBV6-6|once
TGTGCCAGCAGTACTAGGGGGCTTGGCAATCAGCCCCAGCATTTT
CASSTRGLGNQPQHF
>TRBJ2-7|TRBD2|TRBV4-2|NA
TGTGCCAGCAGCCAAGAGGGGACTAGCGGTTTCTACGAGCAGTACTTC
CASSQEGTSGFYEQYF
>TRBJ2-7|TRBD1|TRBV4-3|NA
TGCGCCAGCAGCCAACAACAGGGGGGCTACGAGCAGTACTTC
CASSQQQGGYEQYF
>TRBJ2-7|NA|TRBV9|NA
TGTGCCAGCAGCGTAGGCCTAGCAGCTTACGAGCAGTACTTC
CASSVGLAAYEQYF
>TRBJ1-4|NA|TRBV27|NA
TGTGCCAGCAGTCCCAGACATCCAACTAATGAAAAACTGTTTTTT
CASSPRHPTNEKLFF
>TRBJ2-5|NA|TRBV28|NA
TGTGCCAGCAGCCTAAGGCGGGAGACCCAGTACTTC
CASSLRRETQYF
>TRBJ2-3|NA|TRBV9|NA
TGTGCCAGCAGCACTACCACAGATACGCAGTATTTT
CASSTTTDTQYF
>TRBJ1-2|NA|TRBV15|NA
TGTGCCACCAGCAAGCAGGAGAGGGTGGGAGGCTACACCTTC
CATSKQERVGGYTF
>TRBJ2-7|NA|TRBV2|NA
TGTGCCACCACCACCGCGGCAGTGACCTACGAGCAGTACTTC
CATTTAAVTYEQYF
>TRBJ2-1|TRBD1|TRBV4-3|NA
TGCGCCAGCAGCCTAGGGACAGGGGGCGCGTGGAATGAGCAGTTCTTC
CASSLGTGGAWNEQFF
>TRBJ1-5|NA|TRBV5-1|NA
TGCGCCAGCAGCCCCGGGGGTGGGTTTAGCAATCAGCCCCAGCATTTT
CASSPGGGFSNQPQHF
>TRBJ1-2|NA|TRBV14|NA
TGTGCCAGCAGCGAAGTGGGAGGGAACTATGGCTACACCTTC
CASSEVGGNYGYTF
>TRBJ2-3|TRBD2|TRBV5-1|NA
TGCGCCAGCAGCTCTAGCGGGAGAGCAGATACGCAGTATTTT
CASSSSGRADTQYF
>TRBJ2-7|TRBD2|TRBV28|NA
TGTGCCAGCAGGGCTAGCGGGAGTGTGTACGAGCAGTACTTC
CASRASGSVYEQYF
>TRBJ2-7|TRBD2|TRBV18|NA
TGTGCCAGCTCATCTAGCGGGGCCTTCTCCTACGAGCAGTACTTC
CASSSSGAFSYEQYF
>TRBJ2-5|NA|TRBV10-1|NA
TGCGCCAGCAGTGAGTCCTCAGGGTTCCAAGAGACCCAGTACTTC
CASSESSGFQETQYF
>TRBJ2-7|NA|TRBV5-6|NA
TGTGCCAGCAGCTTGATCTTCCGTACCTACGAGCAGTACTTC
CASSLIFRTYEQYF
>TRBJ2-1|TRBD2|TRBV5-1|NA
TGCGCCAGCAGCTTGGTCGCGCTAGCGGGTTCTTACAATGAGCAGTTCTTC
CASSLVALAGSYNEQFF
>TRBJ1-5|NA|TRBV6-6|once
TGTGCCAGCGGTGGCGCGGAGATCCAGCCCCAGCATTTT
CASGGAEIQPQHF
>TRBJ2-3|NA|TRBV14|NA
TGTGCCAGCAGCCTAGCCAGCACAGATACGCAGTATTTT
CASSLASTDTQYF
>TRBJ2-1|NA|TRBV4-3|NA
TGCGCCAGCAGCCCGGCGGTTAGCTCCTACAATGAGCAGTTCTTC
CASSPAVSSYNEQFF
>TRBJ1-2|TRBD1|TRBV7-2|NA
TGTGCCAGCAGCCTGACCGGGACAGGCGACGCTAACTATGGCTACACCTTC
CASSLTGTGDANYGYTF
>TRBJ2-7|TRBD1|TRBV6-1|few
TGTGCCAGCAGTGCGGGACAGGGGGCGGACGAGCAGTACTTC
CASSAGQGADEQYF
>TRBJ1-2|TRBD1|TRBV7-8|NA
TGTGCCAGCAGCTTAGGGGACAGAACTAACTATGGCTACACCTTC
CASSLGDRTNYGYTF
>TRBJ1-2|NA|TRBV4-1|NA
TGCGCCAGCAGCCAAGTGGGGGGGGCACGCCCTAACTATGGCTACACCTTC
CASSQVGGARPNYGYTF
>TRBJ1-1|NA|TRBV27|NA
TGTGCCAGCAGTACTCAGGGTAAGAGAAGCGCTTTCTTT
CASSTQGKRSAFF
>TRBJ1-1|NA|TRBV5-1|once
TGCGCCAGTCGTAGGGGGGGCAGATCGGGCACTGAAGCTTTCTTT
CASRRGGRSGTEAFF
>TRBJ2-3|TRBD2|TRBV18|once
TGTGCCAGCTCACCGCCCGGGACTAGCGCAGATACGCAGTATTTT
CASSPPGTSADTQYF
>TRBJ2-5|NA|TRBV4-3|NA
TGCGCCAGCAGCCAAGACCACTCTAGGCGAGAGACCCAGTACTTC
CASSQDHSRRETQYF
>TRBJ2-7|TRBD2|TRBV6-6|NA
TGTGCCAGCAGCCTGACTAGCGGGACCTACGAGCAGTACTTC
CASSLTSGTYEQYF
>TRBJ1-2|TRBD1|TRBV5-6|NA
TGTGCCAGCAGCCCACAGGGGGCGGATGGCTACACCTTC
CASSPQGADGYTF
>TRBJ2-5|TRBD2|TRBV27|once
TGTGCCAGCAGTTTAGGGCTAGCGGGAGCCCCCAACCAAGAGACCCAGTACTTC
CASSLGLAGAPNQETQYF
>TRBJ2-3|TRBD2|TRBV7-3|NA
TGTGCCAGCAGCAAAACCGGGACTAGCGGTGGTACGCAGTATTTT
CASSKTGTSGGTQYF
>TRBJ2-3|NA|TRBV7-6|NA
TGTGCCAGCAGCTTAGACCTACTAGGTACAGATACGCAGTATTTT
CASSLDLLGTDTQYF
>TRBJ1-5|NA|TRBV4-1|NA
TGCGCCAGCAGCCAAAGTGGGCGGACACATAGCAATCAGCCCCAGCATTTT
CASSQSGRTHSNQPQHF
>TRBJ2-5|TRBD1|TRBV20-1|NA
TGCAGCCGCCAGGGGGAAGAGACCCAGTACTTC
CSRQGEETQYF
>TRBJ2-7|NA|TRBV9|NA
TGTGCCAGCAGCGTAGGGACTTCGCCCTACGAGCAGTACTTC
CASSVGTSPYEQYF
>TRBJ1-2|NA|TRBV2|NA
TGTGCCAGCAGTGAAGCGCTTCAACAGTATGGCTACACCTTC
CASSEALQQYGYTF
>TRBJ2-5|NA|TRBV7-3|NA
TGTGCCAGCAGCTTACGCGACAGGCAAGAGACCCAGTACTTC
CASSLRDRQETQYF
>TRBJ2-1|TRBD1|TRBV7-3|NA
TGTGCCAGCAGCTTAAGCATTCAGGGGGCGGATGAGCAGTTCTTC
CASSLSIQGADEQFF